These 11 T cell receptor beta chains came from one sample sequenced in a study of blood T cell repertoires in COVID-19. Profiled with immunoSEQ multiplex PCR; TCRdb holds only in-frame clones, not every one. The sample has around 43,000 clones, around 90% seen once. The sequenced sample was peripheral blood. The receptors here all came from a woman between 65 and 79 years old with acute or convalescent COVID-19.

This clone was counted a single time. The rearrangement uses TRBV6-2 or TRBV6-3 and TRBJ1-2, with 10 bases lining up with TRBD1. V dropped 5 bases and J dropped 8; count of bases not matched to a gene: 5. This CDR3 spans 13 amino acids. Germline CDR1 MNHEY, CDR2 SVGEGT. This CDR3 is CASSTLGQGGYTF. The CDR3 nucleotides read TGTGCCAGCAGTACCTTGGGACAGGGGGGCTACACCTTC.

This clone has only a few counts. The chain has TRBV6-6 and TRBJ1-5, with 8 bases identical to TRBD1. This CDR3 region has 13 residues. Unmatched junction bases numbered 5, after V lost 8 bases and J lost 5 bases. From germline, CDR1 is MNHNY and CDR2 SVGAGI (reference sequence). The CDR3 loop reads CASLSGGYQPQHF. CDR3 bases: TGTGCCAGCCTCTCAGGGGGCTATCAGCCCCAGCATTTT.

The table lists this clone with a few counts. The chain links TRBV19 to TRBJ1-3; D gene unclear. Germline V gene data show CDR1 as LNHDA and CDR2 as SQIVND (reference sequence). CDR3 length: 13 residues. Trimming pared 6 bases from V and 0 bases from J, leaving 6 bases between. This chain's CDR3 is CASRAVSGNTIYF. CDR3 sequence (DNA): TGTGCCAGTAGAGCCGTCTCTGGAAACACCATATATTTT.

CDR3 residues: CASTSDLGQGNQPQHF. The CDR3 DNA sequence: TGTGCCAGTACCAGCGACCTAGGACAGGGGAATCAGCCCCAGCATTTT. The rearrangement joins TRBV19 to TRBJ1-5; 9 nucleotides agree with TRBD1. Germline loops: CDR1 LNHDA, CDR2 SQIVND (reference sequence). This CDR3 spans 16 amino acids. V shed 7 bases, J shed 4 bases, and the junction held 11 bases outside the gene matches.

V usage is TRBV30 and J usage is TRBJ1-1; D is possibly TRBD1 (5 bases). Looked up from germline, CDR1 is GTSNPN and CDR2 is SVGIG (reference sequence). With 0 bases removed from V and 11 bases from J, the gap between germline ends came to 10 bases. The CDR3 totals 11 residues. CDR3 protein: CAWSVWTTAFF. DNA of the CDR3: TGTGCCTGGAGTGTCTGGACAACGGCTTTCTTT.

This chain connects TRBV27 to TRBJ2-1, with D possibly matching TRBD2 (6 bases). Germline lookup yields CDR1 MNHEY and CDR2 SMNVEV (reference sequence). There are 15 residues in the CDR3. V was shortened by 3 bases and J by 4 bases, with 13 bases between the two germline ends. The DNA of the CDR3 is TGTGCCAGCAGTTTTCCGGGACTTGGGTACAATGAGCAGTTCTTC. Its translation: CASSFPGLGYNEQFF.

The chain combines TRBV19 with TRBJ1-5; D not resolved. CDR1 LNHDA and CDR2 SQIVND come from the germline V gene (reference sequence). This CDR3 has 15 amino acids. V was clipped by 6 bases and J by 0 bases, with 12 bases between them. CDR3 nucleotides: TGTGCCAGTAGATCCCAGGTGAATAGCAATCAGCCCCAGCATTTT. Its protein is CASRSQVNSNQPQHF.

The chain recombines TRBV6-2 or TRBV6-3 with TRBJ1-2; D remains ambiguous. The CDR3 is made up of 13 amino acids. V lost 5 bases and J lost 5, with 12 bases in between. In germline, CDR1 is MNHEY, CDR2 SVGEGT. CDR3 amino acids: CASSNPEDYGYTF. CDR3 DNA sequence: TGTGCCAGCAGTAACCCGGAGGATTATGGCTACACCTTC.

V is TRBV15 and J is TRBJ1-2, with D uncertain. In germline, CDR1 is LNHNV, CDR2 YYDKDF (reference sequence). CDR3 size: 16 residues. Trimming pared 0 bases from V and 0 bases from J, leaving 11 bases between. For the CDR3, the DNA is TGTGCCACCAGCAGAGAGAGACTCGTAGCTAACTATGGCTACACCTTC. It encodes CATSRERLVANYGYTF.

This clone was seen only a few times. The chain employs TRBV28 and TRBJ2-1, with 9 bases aligning to TRBD1. The germline V gene encodes CDR1 MDHEN and CDR2 SYDVKM. Unmatched junction bases numbered 3, after V lost 8 bases and J lost 13 bases. This CDR3 region has 10 residues. CDR3 protein: CASGGQGQFF. The CDR3 DNA reads TGTGCCAGCGGGGGACAGGGACAGTTCTTC.

This chain links TRBV3-1 (or the pseudogene TRBV3-2) with TRBJ2-7; 7 positions agree with TRBD2. Trimming at V came to 2 bases and at J to 2 bases, leaving 3 bases not matched to a gene. This CDR3 has 14 amino acids. Germline CDR1 is LGHDT and CDR2 is YNNKEL (reference sequence). CDR3 DNA: TGTGCCAGCAGCCAATTGGGACTACCCTACGAGCAGTACGTC. Translating gives CASSQLGLPYEQYV.